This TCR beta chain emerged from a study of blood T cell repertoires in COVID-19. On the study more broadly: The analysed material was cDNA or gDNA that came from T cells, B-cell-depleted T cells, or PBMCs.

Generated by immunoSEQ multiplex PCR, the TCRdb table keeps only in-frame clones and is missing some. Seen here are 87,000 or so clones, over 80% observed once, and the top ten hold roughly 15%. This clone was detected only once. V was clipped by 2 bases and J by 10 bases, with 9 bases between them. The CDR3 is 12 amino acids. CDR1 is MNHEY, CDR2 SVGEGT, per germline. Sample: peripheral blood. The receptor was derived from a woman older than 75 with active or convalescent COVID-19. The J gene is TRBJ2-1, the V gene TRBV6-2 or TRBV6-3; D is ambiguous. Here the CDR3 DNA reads TGTGCCAGCAGTTACAACCTCCAGGAGCAGTTCTTC. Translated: CASSYNLQEQFF.